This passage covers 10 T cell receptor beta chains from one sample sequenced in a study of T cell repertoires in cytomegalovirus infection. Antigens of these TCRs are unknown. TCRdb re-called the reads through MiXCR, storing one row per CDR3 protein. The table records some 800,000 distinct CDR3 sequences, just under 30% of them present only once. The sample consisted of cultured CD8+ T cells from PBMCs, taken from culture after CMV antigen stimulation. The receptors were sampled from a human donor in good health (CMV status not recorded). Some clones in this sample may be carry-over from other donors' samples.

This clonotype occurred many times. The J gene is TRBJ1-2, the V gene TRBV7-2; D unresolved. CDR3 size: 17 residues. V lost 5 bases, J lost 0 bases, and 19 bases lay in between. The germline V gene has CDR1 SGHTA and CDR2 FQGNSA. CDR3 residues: CASSPGPYSASNYGYTF. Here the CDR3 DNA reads TGTGCCAGCAGCCCTGGACCTTACTCTGCATCTAACTATGGCTACACCTTC.

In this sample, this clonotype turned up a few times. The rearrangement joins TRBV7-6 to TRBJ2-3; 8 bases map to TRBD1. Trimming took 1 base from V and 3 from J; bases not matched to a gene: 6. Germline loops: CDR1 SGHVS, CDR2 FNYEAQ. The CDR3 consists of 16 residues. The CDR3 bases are TGTGCCAGCAGCTTAGGTTGGGGACAGGCTACAGATACGCAGTATTTT. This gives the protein CASSLGWGQATDTQYF.

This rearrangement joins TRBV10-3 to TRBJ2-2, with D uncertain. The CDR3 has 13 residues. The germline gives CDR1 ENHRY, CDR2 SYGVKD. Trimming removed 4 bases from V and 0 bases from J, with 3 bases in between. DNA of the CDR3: TGTGCCATCAGTGGGACGAACACCGGGGAGCTGTTTTTT. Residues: CAISGTNTGELFF.

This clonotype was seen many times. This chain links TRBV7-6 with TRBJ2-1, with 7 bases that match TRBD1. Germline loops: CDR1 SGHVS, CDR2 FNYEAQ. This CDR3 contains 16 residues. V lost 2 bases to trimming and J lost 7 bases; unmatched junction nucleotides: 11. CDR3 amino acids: CASSLKNRGIWNEQFF. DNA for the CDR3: TGTGCCAGCAGCTTAAAGAACAGGGGAATTTGGAATGAGCAGTTCTTC.

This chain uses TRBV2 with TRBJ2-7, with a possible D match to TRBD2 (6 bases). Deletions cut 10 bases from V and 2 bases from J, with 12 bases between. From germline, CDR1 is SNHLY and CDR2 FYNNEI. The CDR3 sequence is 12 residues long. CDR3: CATLGGTYEQYV. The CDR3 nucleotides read TGTGCCACCCTCGGGGGTACCTACGAGCAGTACGTC.

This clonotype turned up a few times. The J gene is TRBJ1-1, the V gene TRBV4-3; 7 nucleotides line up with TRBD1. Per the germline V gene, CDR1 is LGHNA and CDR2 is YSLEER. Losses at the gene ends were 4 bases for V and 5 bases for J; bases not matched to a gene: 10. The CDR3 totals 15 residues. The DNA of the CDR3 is TGCGCCAGCAGCCCTTACCCCGACAGGGCGACTGAAGCTTTCTTT. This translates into CASSPYPDRATEAFF.

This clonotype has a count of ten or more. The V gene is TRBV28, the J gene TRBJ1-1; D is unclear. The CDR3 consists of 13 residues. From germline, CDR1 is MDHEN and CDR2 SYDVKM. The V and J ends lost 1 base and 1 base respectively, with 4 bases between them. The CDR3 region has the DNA TGTGCCAGCAGTTTATTGCCGAACACTGAAGCTTTCTTT. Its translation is CASSLLPNTEAFF.

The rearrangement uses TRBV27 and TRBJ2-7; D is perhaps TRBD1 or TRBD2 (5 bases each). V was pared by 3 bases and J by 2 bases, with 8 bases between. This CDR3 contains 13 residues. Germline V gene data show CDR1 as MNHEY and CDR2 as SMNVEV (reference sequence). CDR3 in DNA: TGTGCCAGCAGTTTTCAGGGACCCTACGAGCAGTACTTC. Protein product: CASSFQGPYEQYF.

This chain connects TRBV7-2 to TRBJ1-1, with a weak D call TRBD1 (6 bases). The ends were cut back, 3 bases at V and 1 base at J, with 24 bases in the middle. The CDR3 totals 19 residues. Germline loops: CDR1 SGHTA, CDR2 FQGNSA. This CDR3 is CASSLRRGPRTTKNTEAFF. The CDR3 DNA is TGTGCCAGCAGCTTGAGGCGGGGGCCTAGGACAACAAAGAACACTGAAGCTTTCTTT.

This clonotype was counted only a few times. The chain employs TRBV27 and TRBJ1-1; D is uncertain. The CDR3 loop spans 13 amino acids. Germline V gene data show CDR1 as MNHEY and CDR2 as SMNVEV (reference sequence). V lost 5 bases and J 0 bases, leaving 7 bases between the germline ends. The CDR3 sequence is CASSDVLNTEAFF. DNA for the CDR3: TGTGCCAGCAGTGACGTATTGAACACTGAAGCTTTCTTT.